These 24 T cell receptor beta chains were all obtained from the same sample, sequenced in a study of blood T cell repertoires in COVID-19. Data came from immunoSEQ multiplex PCR; TCRdb stores just in-frame clones and leaves some out. The sample includes about 260,000 clones, 88% of them seen just once. The sequenced sample consisted of peripheral blood. The source is a human donor in a cohort sampled during active COVID-19.

The table lists this clone with a few counts. For the CDR3, the DNA is TGTGCCAGCAGCACCGGGACATCAACGACTGAAGCTTTCTTT. This codes for CASSTGTSTTEAFF. This chain connects TRBV7-3 to TRBJ1-1; TRBD1 might be the D (6 bases). CDR3 length: 14 amino acids. V lost 5 bases to trimming and J lost 5 bases, with 15 bases between them. Germline V gene sequence: CDR1 SGHTA, CDR2 FQGTGA.

This chain links TRBV2 with TRBJ2-7; 14 bases are shared with TRBD2. Looked up from germline, CDR1 is SNHLY and CDR2 is FYNNEI. This CDR3 has 19 residues. V shed 6 bases, J shed 3 bases, and the junction held 16 bases outside the gene matches. The CDR3 loop is CASSISGLAGELENYEQYF. Written as DNA, the CDR3 is TGTGCCAGCAGCATCTCGGGACTAGCGGGAGAGCTCGAGAACTACGAGCAGTACTTC.

The chain couples TRBV24-1 to TRBJ2-1, with 9 bases lining up with TRBD2. The CDR3 is made up of 16 amino acids. The ends lost 2 bases at V and 5 bases at J; junction bases unmatched: 6. The V gene's germline CDR1 is KGHDR and CDR2 SFDVKD. CDR3 in DNA: TGTGCCACCAGTGATTCTGCTAGCGGGAAACACAATGAGCAGTTCTTC. Its protein is CATSDSASGKHNEQFF.

The gene calls are TRBV11-3 and TRBJ2-2, with TRBD1 matching 8 bases. The ends lost 0 bases at V and 5 bases at J; junction bases unmatched: 5. The CDR3 has 16 residues. Germline assignment: CDR1 SGHNT and CDR2 YENEEA. CDR3 in DNA: TGTGCCAGCAGCTTAGAGGACAGGGTACGGACCGGGGAGCTGTTTTTT. It yields the protein CASSLEDRVRTGELFF.

The rearrangement links TRBV18 to TRBJ1-3, with D possibly matching TRBD1 (5 bases). V gave up 1 base and J gave up 0 bases, with 13 bases separating them. CDR3 size: 17 residues. CDR1 is KGHSH, CDR2 LQKENI, per germline. CDR3 bases: TGTGCCAGCTCACCACAGTTGAAGGGGAACTCTGGAAACACCATATATTTT. It is translated as CASSPQLKGNSGNTIYF.

The chain combines TRBV21-1 with TRBJ1-6; the tabulated D call, TRBD1, remains unverified against the DNA. TRBV21-1 is annotated as a pseudogene. This CDR3 has 23 residues. CDR3 in DNA: TGTGCCAGCAGCAAAAGGGGGCTCCTGGTTAATCTGGAGGACAGGGGAATTGTGTCACCCCTCCACTTT. This sequence encodes CASSKRGLLVNLEDRGIVSPLHF.

V and J are TRBV13 and TRBJ2-1, with 13 bases identical to TRBD2. Germline values: CDR1 PRHDT, CDR2 FYEKMQ (reference sequence). The CDR3 is 21 amino acids. The junction had 11 bases not matched to a gene; V was cut back by 0 bases and J by 0 bases. The CDR3 DNA is TGTGCCAGCAGCTTAGGCCGACTAGCGGGAGGCCCCGAGAGCTCCTACAATGAGCAGTTCTTC. The encoded protein is CASSLGRLAGGPESSYNEQFF.

The chain couples TRBV7-2 to TRBJ2-7; 8 bases are a match to TRBD1. V trimming: 5 bases; J trimming: 6 bases; junction bases outside the gene matches: 3. The germline CDR1 and CDR2 sequences are SGHTA and FQGNSA. The CDR3 length is 12 residues. This chain's CDR3 is CASSPTGGEQYF. CDR3 nucleotide sequence: TGTGCCAGCAGCCCCACAGGGGGCGAGCAGTACTTC.

The chain links TRBV19 to TRBJ1-2; D unresolved. The CDR3 is 15 residues long. Germline CDR1 reads LNHDA; CDR2 reads SQIVND (reference sequence). V shed 3 bases and J shed 7 bases, with 18 bases lying between them. The CDR3 spells CASSIISPEVGGYTF. The CDR3 DNA follows: TGTGCCAGTAGTATTATCAGCCCGGAGGTGGGTGGCTACACCTTC.

The chain uses TRBV27 and TRBJ1-1, with a tentative D call TRBD1 (5 bases). This CDR3 has 18 residues. V gave up 2 bases and J gave up 6 bases, with 25 bases separating them. Germline V gene data show CDR1 as MNHEY and CDR2 as SMNVEV (reference sequence). CDR3 sequence: CASSLALGGSRPFAEAFF. The CDR3 DNA reads TGTGCCAGCAGTTTAGCCCTCGGGGGGTCAAGACCGTTTGCTGAAGCTTTCTTT.

V gene TRBV12-5 combines with J gene TRBJ1-2; 9 bases are a match to TRBD1. The CDR3 runs to 15 residues. J gave up 1 base and V 6 bases, and 6 bases lay outside the gene matches. Germline values: CDR1 LGHNT, CDR2 FRNRAP. The CDR3 spells CASGLGQGDNYGYTF. CDR3 in DNA: TGTGCTAGTGGCCTGGGACAGGGCGATAACTATGGCTACACCTTC.

The chain couples TRBV30 to TRBJ2-7; 9 bases match TRBD2. The germline V gene has CDR1 GTSNPN and CDR2 SVGIG (reference sequence). J lost 5 bases, V lost 0 bases, and 11 bases had no gene match. The CDR3 is 16 amino acids. The CDR3: CAWSVLGAGGSNEQYF. CDR3 coding DNA: TGTGCCTGGAGTGTACTGGGAGCGGGAGGTAGCAACGAGCAGTACTTC. The variable domain in full, with the rest retrieved from reference TRBV30 and TRBJ2-7, is SQTIHQWPATLVQPVGSPLSLECTVEGTSNPNLYWYRQAAGRGLQLLFYSVGIGQISSEVPQNLSASRPQDRQFILSSKKLLLSDSGFYLCAWSVLGAGGSNEQYFGPGTRLTVT.

V is TRBV6-5 and J is TRBJ1-5, with TRBD1 as a possible D gene (5 bases). Trimming took 5 bases from V and 6 from J, leaving 14 bases between them. In germline, CDR1 is MNHEY, CDR2 SVGAGI. CDR3 size: 14 residues. The CDR3 spells CASSPGPGLQPQHF. CDR3 coding DNA: TGTGCCAGCAGTCCGGGACCGGGACTTCAGCCCCAGCATTTT.

The chain employs TRBV27 and TRBJ2-5; 8 nucleotides agree with TRBD1. Germline V gives CDR1 MNHEY, CDR2 SMNVEV (reference sequence). The CDR3 length is 13 residues. V dropped 7 bases and J dropped 2; count of bases not matched to a gene: 3. CDR3 protein: CASTRTGQETQYF. Here the CDR3 DNA reads TGTGCCAGCACCCGGACAGGGCAAGAGACCCAGTACTTC.

This clone has just a few counts. The V gene is TRBV7-2, the J gene TRBJ2-7, with D possibly TRBD1 on 6 matching bases. The CDR3 length is 15 residues. Germline lookup yields CDR1 SGHTA and CDR2 FQGNSA. The V end was cut by 4 bases, the J end by 5 bases, with 18 bases between. CDR3 sequence: CASSSRGGEGNEQYF. The CDR3 DNA reads as TGTGCCAGCAGCTCCAGGGGCGGTGAGGGCAACGAGCAGTACTTC.

V gene TRBV21-1 combines with J gene TRBJ1-5. TRBV21-1 is a known pseudogene. The CDR3 runs to 15 residues. The CDR3 loop is CASSSISYSNQPQHF. CDR3 nucleotide sequence: TGTGCCAGCAGCAGCATCTCCTATAGCAATCAGCCCCAGCATTTT.

This chain connects TRBV19 to TRBJ1-1, with D unclear. The V end lost 10 bases, the J end lost 1 base, and 25 bases lay between the germline ends. Germline values: CDR1 LNHDA, CDR2 SQIVND (reference sequence). The CDR3 runs to 17 residues. For the CDR3, the DNA is TGTGCCAACGCCTATTCGGGATCTATCATTGGGAACACTGAAGCTTTCTTT. As protein: CANAYSGSIIGNTEAFF.

The chain joins TRBV5-1 to TRBJ2-6; D is possibly TRBD1 (5 bases). V was trimmed by 2 bases and J by 4 bases, leaving 16 bases between them. Looked up from germline, CDR1 is SGHRS and CDR2 is YFSETQ. There are 17 residues in the CDR3. As DNA, the CDR3 is TGCGCCAGCAGCTTCCGGCAGGGCCTCGCAGGGGCCAACGTCCTGACTTTC. Its protein product is CASSFRQGLAGANVLTF.

The V call is TRBV7-2, the J call TRBJ2-7, with D possibly TRBD1 on 5 matching bases. The CDR3 runs to 15 residues. V was cut by 1 base and J by 5 bases, with 15 bases left in between. Germline values: CDR1 SGHTA, CDR2 FQGNSA. The DNA of the CDR3 is TGTGCCAGCAGCTTAGGTCAGGGATCTTGGAACGAGCAGTACTTC. The encoded protein is CASSLGQGSWNEQYF. Supplemented by reference TRBV7-2 and TRBJ2-7, the full variable domain reads GAGVSQSPSNKVTEKGKDVELRCDPISGHTALYWYRQSLGQGLEFLIYFQGNSAPDKSGLPSDRFSAERTGGSVSTLTIQRTQQEDSAVYLCASSLGQGSWNEQYFGPGTRLTVT.

This clone has only one observation. V usage is TRBV28 and J usage is TRBJ2-1; D not certain. Trimming shortened V by 7 bases and J by 2 bases, and 18 bases separated the two germline ends. The CDR3 sequence is 16 residues long. Germline V gene lookup returns CDR1 MDHEN and CDR2 SYDVKM. As DNA, the CDR3 is TGTGCCAGCACTGGCGTCTTAAGCCGGGCCTACAATGAGCAGTTCTTC. Amino acid sequence: CASTGVLSRAYNEQFF.

This clone was seen just once. The V and J genes are TRBV6-5 and TRBJ2-5; 7 nucleotides line up with TRBD2. This CDR3 region has 14 residues. CDR1 is MNHEY and CDR2 is SVGAGI in the germline V gene. The V and J ends lost 7 bases and 3 bases, in that order; junction bases with no gene match: 8. The DNA for the CDR3 is TGTGCCAGCACTAGCGGAGATCTTAAAGAGACCCAGTACTTC. Residues: CASTSGDLKETQYF.

The chain couples TRBV4-3 to TRBJ1-6; D not certain. The germline V and J ends were trimmed by 0 bases and 7 bases, with 10 bases remaining between them. CDR3 length: 15 amino acids. From germline, CDR1 is LGHNA and CDR2 YSLEER. The CDR3 here is CASSQERVENSPLHF. CDR3 DNA: TGCGCCAGCAGCCAAGAACGGGTGGAGAATTCACCCCTCCACTTT.

This rearrangement joins TRBV19 to TRBJ2-7; a possible D gene is TRBD1 (7 bases). The V and J ends lost 4 bases and 4 bases respectively, with 26 bases between them. This CDR3 has 18 residues. The germline CDR1 and CDR2 sequences are LNHDA and SQIVND (reference sequence). The CDR3 sequence: CASSTASRGGGIRYEQYF. The CDR3 bases are TGTGCCAGTAGTACGGCCTCGAGAGGGGGCGGGATTCGATACGAGCAGTACTTC.

CDR3 in amino acids: CASSLVAGPHRGQGGYTF. In DNA, the CDR3 is TGTGCCAGCAGCTTAGTAGCCGGACCGCACAGGGGGCAAGGTGGCTACACCTTC. This chain connects TRBV7-9 to TRBJ1-2, with 9 positions matching TRBD1. The CDR3 totals 18 residues. V was clipped by 1 base and J by 7 bases; unmatched bases: 16. The germline CDR1 and CDR2 sequences are SEHNR and FQNEAQ (reference sequence).